This T cell receptor beta chain comes out of a study of cytomegalovirus exposure and HLA in healthy donors. Vbeta (60) and Jbeta (13) primers were used in the PCR. Measured with immunoSEQ multiplex PCR; TCRdb has only the in-frame clones, and not every one. The table lists roughly 140,000 clones, 80% of them singletons, with about 6.8% in the top ten. The CDR3 consists of 15 residues. Trimming removed 5 bases at V and 0 bases at J, with 11 bases between. Per germline, CDR1 SGHVS and CDR2 FNYEAQ. This clonotype originated in a middle-aged man in good health and CMV-seropositive. V is TRBV7-6 and J is TRBJ1-3; D is unresolved. The sample consisted of PBMCs. The CDR3 DNA sequence: TGTGCCAGCAGCCCAATCGGGGACTCTGGAAACACCATATATTTT. Translating gives CASSPIGDSGNTIYF.